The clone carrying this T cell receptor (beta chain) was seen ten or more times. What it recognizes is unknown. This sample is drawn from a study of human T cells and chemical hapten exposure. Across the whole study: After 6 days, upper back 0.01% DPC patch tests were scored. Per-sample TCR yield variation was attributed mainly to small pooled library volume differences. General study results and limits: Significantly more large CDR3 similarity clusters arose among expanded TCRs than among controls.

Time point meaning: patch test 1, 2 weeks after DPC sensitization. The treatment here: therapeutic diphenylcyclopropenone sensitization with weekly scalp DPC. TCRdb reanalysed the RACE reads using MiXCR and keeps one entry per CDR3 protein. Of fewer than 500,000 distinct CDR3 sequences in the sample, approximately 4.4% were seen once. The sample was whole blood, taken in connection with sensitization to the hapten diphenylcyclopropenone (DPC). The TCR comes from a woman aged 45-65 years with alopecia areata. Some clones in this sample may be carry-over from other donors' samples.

CDR3 nucleotides: TGTGCCAGCAGTTCCTTAACAGGGTACGAGGCCTACGAGCAGTACTTC. Protein: CASSSLTGYEAYEQYF. The rearrangement joins TRBV6-5 to TRBJ2-7; TRBD1 might be the D (6 bases). The CDR3 length is 16 residues. Trimming took off 4 bases at V and 2 bases at J, with 18 bases between the two ends. Per the germline V gene, CDR1 is MNHEY and CDR2 is SVGAGI.